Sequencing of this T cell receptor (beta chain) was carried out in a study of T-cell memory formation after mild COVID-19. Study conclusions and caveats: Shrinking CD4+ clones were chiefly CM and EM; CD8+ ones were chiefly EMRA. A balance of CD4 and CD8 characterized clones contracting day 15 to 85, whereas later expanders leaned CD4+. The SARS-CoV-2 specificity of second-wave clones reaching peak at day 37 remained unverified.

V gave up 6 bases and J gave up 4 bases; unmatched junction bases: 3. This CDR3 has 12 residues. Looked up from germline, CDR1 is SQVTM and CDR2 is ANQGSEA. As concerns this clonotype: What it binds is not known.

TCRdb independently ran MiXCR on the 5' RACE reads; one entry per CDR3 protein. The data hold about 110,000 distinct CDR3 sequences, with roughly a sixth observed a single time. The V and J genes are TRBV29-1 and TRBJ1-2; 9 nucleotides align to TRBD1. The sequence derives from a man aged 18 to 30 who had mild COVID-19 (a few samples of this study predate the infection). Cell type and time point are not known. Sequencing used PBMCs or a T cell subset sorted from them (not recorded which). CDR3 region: CSVGQGSYGYTF. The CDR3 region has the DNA TGCAGCGTAGGACAGGGGTCCTATGGCTACACCTTC.